The present entry profiles one T cell receptor beta chain with its context. This sample is part of a study of technical replicates of blood from a few donors. Profiling relied on immunoSEQ multiplex PCR, and the TCRdb table lists in-frame clones only, not all of them. The sample consists of 79,000 or so clones, 85% to 95% of them appearing once. CDR1 and CDR2 (germline): SGHKS, YYEKEE (reference sequence). V trimming: 3 bases; J trimming: 8 bases; junction bases outside the gene matches: 13. CDR3 length equals 15 residues. The chain recombines TRBV5-5 with TRBJ1-2; 7 bases agree with TRBD1. The sample comprised T cells isolated from PBMCs. The TCR was taken from a human donor in good health. The CDR3 DNA follows: TGTGCCAGCAGCTCGAGGACAGGCAGTAGGGGAGGCTACACCTTC. Protein sequence: CASSSRTGSRGGYTF.